Given below is one T cell receptor (beta chain) in context. The antigen is not known. The data derive from a study of CXCR3-negative and CXCR3-positive naive CD8 T cells. With UMI labels, 5' RACE was used to prepare the TRB cDNA libraries. Using the 5' RACE reads, TCRdb records one entry per CDR3 protein without DNA. This sample contains tens of thousands of distinct CDR3 sequences. Study-wide points: Relative to CXCR3-negative naive cells, CXCR3-positive naive cells had more hydrophobic TRB CDR3s.

Looked up from germline, CDR1 is DFQATT and CDR2 is SNEGSKA (reference sequence). The CDR3 extends over 15 amino acids. The sequencing input was naive CXCR3+ CD8+ T cells from blood. Subset in this sample: CD45RO-CCR7+CD27+CD95- naive CD8+ T cells expressing CXCR3 (TNR3+). The sequence was obtained from a human donor in good health. Some clones in this sample may be carry-over from other donors' samples. J is TRBJ2-7 and V is TRBV20-1; TCRdb proposes TRBD1, but this gene call is untestable without DNA. The CDR3 here is CSAKNRDRGSYEQYF.